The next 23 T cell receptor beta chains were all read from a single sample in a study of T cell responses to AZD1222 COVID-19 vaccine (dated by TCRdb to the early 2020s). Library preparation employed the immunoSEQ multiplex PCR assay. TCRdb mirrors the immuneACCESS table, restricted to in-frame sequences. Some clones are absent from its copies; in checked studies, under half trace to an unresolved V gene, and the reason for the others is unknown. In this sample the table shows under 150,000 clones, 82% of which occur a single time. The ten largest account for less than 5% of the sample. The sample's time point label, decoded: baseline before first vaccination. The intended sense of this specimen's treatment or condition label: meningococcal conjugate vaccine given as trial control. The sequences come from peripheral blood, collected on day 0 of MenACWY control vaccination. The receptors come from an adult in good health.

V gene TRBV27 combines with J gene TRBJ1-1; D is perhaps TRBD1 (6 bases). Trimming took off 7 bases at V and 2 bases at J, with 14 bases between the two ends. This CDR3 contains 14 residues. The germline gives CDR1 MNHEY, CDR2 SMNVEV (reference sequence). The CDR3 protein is CASIGGGINTEAFF. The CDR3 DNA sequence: TGTGCCAGCATTGGGGGCGGGATTAACACTGAAGCTTTCTTT.

CDR3 sequence (DNA): TGTGCCAGCAGGGGCAGGGGGCCGGGTGGCTACACCTTC. As protein: CASRGRGPGGYTF. V and J are TRBV6-5 and TRBJ1-2; 8 positions agree with TRBD1. V lost 6 bases to trimming and J lost 7 bases; unmatched junction nucleotides: 7. CDR3 length: 13 amino acids. The germline CDR1 and CDR2 sequences are MNHEY and SVGAGI.

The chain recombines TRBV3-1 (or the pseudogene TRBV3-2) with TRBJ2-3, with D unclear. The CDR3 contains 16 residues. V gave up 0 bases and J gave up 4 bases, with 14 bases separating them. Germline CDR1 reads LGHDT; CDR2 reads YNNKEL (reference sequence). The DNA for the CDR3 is TGTGCCAGCAGCCAAGATATGCTAGATAGTGCAGATACGCAGTATTTT. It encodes CASSQDMLDSADTQYF.

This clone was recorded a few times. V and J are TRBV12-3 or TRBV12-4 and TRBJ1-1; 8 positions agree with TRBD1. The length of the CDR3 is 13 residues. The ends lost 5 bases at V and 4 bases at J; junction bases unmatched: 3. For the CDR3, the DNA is TGTGCCAGCAGTCGACAGGGGACCACTGAAGCTTTCTTT. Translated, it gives CASSRQGTTEAFF.

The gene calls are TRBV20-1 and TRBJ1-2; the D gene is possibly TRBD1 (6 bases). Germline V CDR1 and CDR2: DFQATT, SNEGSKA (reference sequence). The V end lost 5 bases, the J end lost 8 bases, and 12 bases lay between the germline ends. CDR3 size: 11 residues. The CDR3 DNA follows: TGCAGTGCTGGGGGGGCAGCGGGCTACACCTTC. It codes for CSAGGAAGYTF.

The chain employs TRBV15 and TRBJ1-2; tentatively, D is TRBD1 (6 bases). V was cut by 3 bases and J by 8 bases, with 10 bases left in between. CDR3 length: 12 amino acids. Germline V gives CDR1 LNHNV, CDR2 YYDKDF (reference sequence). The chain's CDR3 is CATSRDSRGYTF. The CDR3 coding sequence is TGTGCCACCAGCAGGGACAGCAGGGGCTACACCTTC.

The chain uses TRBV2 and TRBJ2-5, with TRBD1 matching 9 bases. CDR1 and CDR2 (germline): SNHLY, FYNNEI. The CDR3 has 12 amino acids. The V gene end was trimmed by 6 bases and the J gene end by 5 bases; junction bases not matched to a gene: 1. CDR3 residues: CASRDRGETQYF. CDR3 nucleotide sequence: TGTGCCAGCAGAGACAGGGGGGAGACCCAGTACTTC. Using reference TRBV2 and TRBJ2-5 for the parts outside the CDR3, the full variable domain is EPEVTQTPSHQVTQMGQEVILRCVPISNHLYFYWYRQILGQKVEFLVSFYNNEISEKSEIFDDQFSVERPDGSNFTLKIRSTKLEDSAMYFCASRDRGETQYFGPGTRLLVL.

This chain's CDR3 is CASSQGAYSGNTIYF. CDR3 bases: TGTGCCAGCTCACAGGGGGCCTACTCTGGAAACACCATATATTTT. The chain employs TRBV18 and TRBJ1-3; 7 nucleotides line up with TRBD1. V was clipped by 4 bases and J by 0 bases; unmatched bases: 3. Germline CDR1 and CDR2: KGHSH and LQKENI. This CDR3 contains 15 residues. Full variable domain (outside the CDR3, taken from reference TRBV18 and TRBJ1-3): NAGVMQNPRHLVRRRGQEARLRCSPMKGHSHVYWYRQLPEEGLKFMVYLQKENIIDESGMPKERFSAEFPKEGPSILRIQQVVRGDSAAYFCASSQGAYSGNTIYFGEGSWLTVV.

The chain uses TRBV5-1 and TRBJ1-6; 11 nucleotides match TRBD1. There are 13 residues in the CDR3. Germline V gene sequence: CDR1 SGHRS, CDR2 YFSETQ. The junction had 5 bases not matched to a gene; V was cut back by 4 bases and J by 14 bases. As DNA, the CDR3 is TGCGCCAGCAGCGCCGGGACAGGGGGGACCCTCCACTTT. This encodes CASSAGTGGTLHF.

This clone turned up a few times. This chain's CDR3 is CASSPGTADGYEQYF. The CDR3 bases are TGTGCCAGCAGCCCAGGGACAGCTGACGGGTACGAGCAGTACTTC. The chain links TRBV11-3 to TRBJ2-7; 7 bases line up with TRBD1. CDR3 length: 15 amino acids. The germline V gene has CDR1 SGHNT and CDR2 YENEEA. The ends lost 5 bases at V and 4 bases at J; junction bases unmatched: 11.

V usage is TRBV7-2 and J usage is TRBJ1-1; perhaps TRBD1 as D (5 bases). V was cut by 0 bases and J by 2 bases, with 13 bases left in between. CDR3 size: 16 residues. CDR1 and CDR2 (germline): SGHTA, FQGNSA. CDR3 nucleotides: TGTGCCAGCAGCTTAGCCGGCGGGGCGCGAAACACTGAAGCTTTCTTT. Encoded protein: CASSLAGGARNTEAFF.

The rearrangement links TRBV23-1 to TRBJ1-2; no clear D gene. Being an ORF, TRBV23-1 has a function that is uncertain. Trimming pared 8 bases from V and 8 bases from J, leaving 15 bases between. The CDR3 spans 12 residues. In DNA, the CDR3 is TGCGCCAGCTCCCACCCCCCGTTGGGCTACACCTTC. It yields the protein CASSHPPLGYTF.

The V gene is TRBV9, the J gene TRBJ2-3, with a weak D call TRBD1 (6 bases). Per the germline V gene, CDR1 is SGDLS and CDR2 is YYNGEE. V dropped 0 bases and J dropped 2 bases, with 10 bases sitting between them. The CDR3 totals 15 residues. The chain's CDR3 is CASSVEDSLTDTQYF. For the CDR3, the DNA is TGTGCCAGCAGCGTAGAGGACAGTCTCACAGATACGCAGTATTTT.

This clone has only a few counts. The CDR3 here is CASSLVCEQYV. As DNA, the CDR3 is TGTGCCAGCAGCTTAGTGTGCGAGCAGTACGTC. V and J are TRBV11-3 and TRBJ2-7; no firm D call. The germline CDR1 and CDR2 sequences are SGHNT and YENEEA. This CDR3 region has 11 residues. Trimming left V 1 base short and J 6 bases short, with 4 bases between.

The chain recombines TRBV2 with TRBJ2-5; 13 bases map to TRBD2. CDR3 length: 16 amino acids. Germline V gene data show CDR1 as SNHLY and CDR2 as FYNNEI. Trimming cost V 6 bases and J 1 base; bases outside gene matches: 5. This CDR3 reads CASSHRTSGGQETQYF. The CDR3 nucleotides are TGTGCCAGCAGCCACCGGACTAGCGGGGGCCAAGAGACCCAGTACTTC.

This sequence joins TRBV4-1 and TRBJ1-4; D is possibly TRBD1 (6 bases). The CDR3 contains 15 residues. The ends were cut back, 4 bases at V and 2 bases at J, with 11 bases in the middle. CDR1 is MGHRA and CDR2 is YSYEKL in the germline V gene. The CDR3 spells CASSLLQGTNEKLFF. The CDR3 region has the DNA TGCGCCAGCAGCCTACTACAGGGTACTAATGAAAAACTGTTTTTT.

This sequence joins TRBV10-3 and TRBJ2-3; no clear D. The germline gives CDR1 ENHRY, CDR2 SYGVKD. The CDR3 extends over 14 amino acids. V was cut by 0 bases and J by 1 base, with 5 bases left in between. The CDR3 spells CAISESIGTDTQYF. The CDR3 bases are TGTGCCATCAGTGAGTCGATCGGCACAGATACGCAGTATTTT.

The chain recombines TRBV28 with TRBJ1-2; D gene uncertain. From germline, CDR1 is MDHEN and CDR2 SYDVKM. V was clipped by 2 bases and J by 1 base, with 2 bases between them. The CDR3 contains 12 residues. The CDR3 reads CASSLNNYGYTF. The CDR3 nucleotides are TGTGCCAGCAGTTTAAATAACTATGGCTACACCTTC.

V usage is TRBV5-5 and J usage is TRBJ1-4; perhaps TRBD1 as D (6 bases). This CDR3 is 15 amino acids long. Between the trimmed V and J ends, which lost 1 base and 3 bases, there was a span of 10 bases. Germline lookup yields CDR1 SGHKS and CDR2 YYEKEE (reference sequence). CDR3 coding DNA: TGTGCCAGCAGCTTGCGGGGGGCCCCTAATGAAAAACTGTTTTTT. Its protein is CASSLRGAPNEKLFF.

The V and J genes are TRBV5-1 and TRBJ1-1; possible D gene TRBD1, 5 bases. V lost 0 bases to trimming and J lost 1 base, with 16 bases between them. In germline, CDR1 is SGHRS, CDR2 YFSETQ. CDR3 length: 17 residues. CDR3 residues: CASSLGGARVENTEAFF. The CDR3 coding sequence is TGCGCCAGCAGCTTGGGTGGGGCAAGGGTGGAGAACACTGAAGCTTTCTTT.

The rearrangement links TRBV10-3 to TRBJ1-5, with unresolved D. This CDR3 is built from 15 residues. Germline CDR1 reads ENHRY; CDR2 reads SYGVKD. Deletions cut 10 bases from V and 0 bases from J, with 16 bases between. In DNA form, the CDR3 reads TGTGCCACCAAAACAGAGACCCATAGCAATCAGCCCCAGCATTTT. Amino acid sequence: CATKTETHSNQPQHF.

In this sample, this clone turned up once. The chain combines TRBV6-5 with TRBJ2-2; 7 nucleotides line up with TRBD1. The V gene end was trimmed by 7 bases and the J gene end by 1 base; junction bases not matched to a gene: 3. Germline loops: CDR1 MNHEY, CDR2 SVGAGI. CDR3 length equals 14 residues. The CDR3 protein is CASKRDRNTGELFF. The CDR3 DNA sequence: TGTGCCAGCAAAAGGGACAGGAACACCGGGGAGCTGTTTTTT.

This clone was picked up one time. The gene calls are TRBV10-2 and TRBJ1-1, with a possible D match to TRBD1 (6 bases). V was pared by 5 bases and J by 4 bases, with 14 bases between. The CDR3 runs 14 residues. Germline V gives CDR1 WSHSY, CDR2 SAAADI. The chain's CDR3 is CASSPGGAFTEAFF. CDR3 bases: TGCGCCAGCAGTCCGGGGGGGGCGTTCACTGAAGCTTTCTTT.